This TCR beta chain was sequenced for a study of CD8+ T cells in alopecia areata. Study details: Tofacitinib lasted 6 to 18 months, then 6 months off drug. Findings and limits, study-wide: In scalp and blood, many expanded lesional clones persisted during tofacitinib. Scalp clonality, together with expanded CD8+ clones among the top 100, fell significantly with tofacitinib. Mice showed TCR sharing more clearly than patients did, possibly owing to HLA.

Sequencing relied on a cDNA template that was reverse transcribed from extracted RNA. TCRdb's copy holds only in-frame clones and misses some; the assay was immunoSEQ multiplex PCR. Of about 270,000 clones listed, 60% were seen once; the top ten hold 0.75% to 0.95%. Documented treatment: oral pan-JAK inhibitor, 5-10 mg twice daily. The CDR3 has 16 residues. The trim removed 4 bases at V and 0 bases at J, leaving 7 bases unmatched. CDR1 and CDR2 from the germline V gene are PRHDT and FYEKMQ (reference sequence). A remark on this clone: Its specificity is not known.

The specimen comprised CD4+ T cells sorted from blood, sampled at week 52, from a patient treated with tofacitinib. This receptor was obtained from a human donor with alopecia areata. The rearrangement joins TRBV13 to TRBJ2-5, with 8 bases lining up with TRBD2. CDR3 DNA: TGTGCCAGCAGCTCCGCCCAGCGGGGGTACCAAGAGACCCAGTACTTC. This encodes CASSSAQRGYQETQYF.